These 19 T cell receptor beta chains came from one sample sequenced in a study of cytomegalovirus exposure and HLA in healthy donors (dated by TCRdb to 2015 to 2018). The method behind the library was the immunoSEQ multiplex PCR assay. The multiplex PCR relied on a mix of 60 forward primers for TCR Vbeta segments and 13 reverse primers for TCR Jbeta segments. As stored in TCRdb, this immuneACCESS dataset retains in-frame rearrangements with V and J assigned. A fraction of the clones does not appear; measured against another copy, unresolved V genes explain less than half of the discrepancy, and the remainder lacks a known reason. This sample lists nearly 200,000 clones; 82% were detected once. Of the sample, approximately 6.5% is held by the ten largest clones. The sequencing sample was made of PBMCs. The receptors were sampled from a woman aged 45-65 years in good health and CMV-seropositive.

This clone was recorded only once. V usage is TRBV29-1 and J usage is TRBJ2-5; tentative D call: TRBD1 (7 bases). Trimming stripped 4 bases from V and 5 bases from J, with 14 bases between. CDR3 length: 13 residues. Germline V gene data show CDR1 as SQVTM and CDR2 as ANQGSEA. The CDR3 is CSVGRGPWETQYF. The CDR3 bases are TGCAGCGTTGGGAGGGGGCCATGGGAGACCCAGTACTTC.

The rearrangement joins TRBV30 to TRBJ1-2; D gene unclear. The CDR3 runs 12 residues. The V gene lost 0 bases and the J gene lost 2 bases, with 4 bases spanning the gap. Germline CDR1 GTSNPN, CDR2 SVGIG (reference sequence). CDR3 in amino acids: CAWSVLNYGYTF. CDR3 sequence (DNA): TGTGCCTGGAGTGTCTTAAACTATGGCTACACCTTC.

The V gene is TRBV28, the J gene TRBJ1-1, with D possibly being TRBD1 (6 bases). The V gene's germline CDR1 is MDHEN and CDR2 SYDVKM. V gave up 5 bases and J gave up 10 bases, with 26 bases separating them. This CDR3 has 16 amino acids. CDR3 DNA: TGTGCCAGCAGTGCCCCTGGGGGACACGAAACTGTCGGAGCTTTCTTT. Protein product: CASSAPGGHETVGAFF. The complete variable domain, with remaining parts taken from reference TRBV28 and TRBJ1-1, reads DVKVTQSSRYLVKRTGEKVFLECVQDMDHENMFWYRQDPGLGLRLIYFSYDVKMKEKGDIPEGYSVSREKKERFSLILESASTNQTSMYLCASSAPGGHETVGAFFGQGTRLTVV.

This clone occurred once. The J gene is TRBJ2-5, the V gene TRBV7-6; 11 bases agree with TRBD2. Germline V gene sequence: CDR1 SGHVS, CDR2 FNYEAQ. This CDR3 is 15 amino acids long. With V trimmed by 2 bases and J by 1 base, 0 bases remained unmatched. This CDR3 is CASSLTSGSQETQYF. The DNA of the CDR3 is TGTGCCAGCAGCTTAACTAGCGGGAGCCAAGAGACCCAGTACTTC. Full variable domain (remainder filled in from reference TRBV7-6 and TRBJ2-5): GAGVSQSPRYKVTKRGQDVALRCDPISGHVSLYWYRQALGQGPEFLTYFNYEAQQDKSGLPNDRFSAERPEGSISTLTIQRTEQRDSAMYRCASSLTSGSQETQYFGPGTRLLVL.

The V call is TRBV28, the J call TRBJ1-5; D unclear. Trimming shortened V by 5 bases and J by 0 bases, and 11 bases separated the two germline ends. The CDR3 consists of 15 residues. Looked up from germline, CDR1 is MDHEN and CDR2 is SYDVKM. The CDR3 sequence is CASSPLGNSNQPQHF. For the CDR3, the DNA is TGTGCCAGCAGTCCCCTTGGCAATAGCAATCAGCCCCAGCATTTT.

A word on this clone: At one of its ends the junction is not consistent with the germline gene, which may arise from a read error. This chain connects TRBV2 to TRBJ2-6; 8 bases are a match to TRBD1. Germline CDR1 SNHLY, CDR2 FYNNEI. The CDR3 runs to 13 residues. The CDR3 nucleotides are TGTGCCAGCAGTGAGCAGGGGGCCAACGGCCTGACTTTC. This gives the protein CASSEQGANGLTF. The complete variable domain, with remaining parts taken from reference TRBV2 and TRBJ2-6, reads EPEVTQTPSHQVTQMGQEVILRCVPISNHLYFYWYRQILGQKVEFLVSFYNNEISEKSEIFDDQFSVERPDGSNFTLKIRSTKLEDSAMYFCASSEQGANGLTFGAGSRLTVL.

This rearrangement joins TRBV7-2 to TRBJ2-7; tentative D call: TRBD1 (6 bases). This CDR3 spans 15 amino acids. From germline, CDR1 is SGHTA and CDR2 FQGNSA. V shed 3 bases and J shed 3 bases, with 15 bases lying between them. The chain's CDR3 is CASSFNPGHIYEQYF. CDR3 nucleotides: TGTGCCAGCAGCTTCAATCCGGGACACATCTACGAGCAGTACTTC. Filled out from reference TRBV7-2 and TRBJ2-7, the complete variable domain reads GAGVSQSPSNKVTEKGKDVELRCDPISGHTALYWYRQSLGQGLEFLIYFQGNSAPDKSGLPSDRFSAERTGGSVSTLTIQRTQQEDSAVYLCASSFNPGHIYEQYFGPGTRLTVT.

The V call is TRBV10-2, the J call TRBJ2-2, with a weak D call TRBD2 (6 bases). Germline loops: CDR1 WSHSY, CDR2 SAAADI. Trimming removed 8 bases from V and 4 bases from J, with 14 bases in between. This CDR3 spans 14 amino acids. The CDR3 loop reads CASWRGSGTGELFF. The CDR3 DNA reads TGCGCCAGCTGGAGGGGATCGGGCACCGGGGAGCTGTTTTTT.

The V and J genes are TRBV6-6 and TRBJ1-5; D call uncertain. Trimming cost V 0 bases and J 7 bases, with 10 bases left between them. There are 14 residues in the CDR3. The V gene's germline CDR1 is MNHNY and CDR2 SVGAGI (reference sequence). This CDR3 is CASSYSRSRQPQHF. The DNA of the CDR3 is TGTGCCAGCAGTTACTCACGGTCGCGGCAGCCCCAGCATTTT.

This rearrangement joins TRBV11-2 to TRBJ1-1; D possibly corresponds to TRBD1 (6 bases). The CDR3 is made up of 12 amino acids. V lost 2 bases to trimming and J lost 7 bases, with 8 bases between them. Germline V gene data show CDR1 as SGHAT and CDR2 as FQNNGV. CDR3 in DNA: TGTGCCAGCAGCTTACAGGGGAGTGAAGCTTTCTTT. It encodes CASSLQGSEAFF.

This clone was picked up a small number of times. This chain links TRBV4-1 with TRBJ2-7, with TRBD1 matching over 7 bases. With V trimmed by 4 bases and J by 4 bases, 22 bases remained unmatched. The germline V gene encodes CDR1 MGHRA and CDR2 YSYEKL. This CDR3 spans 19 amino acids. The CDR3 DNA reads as TGCGCCAGCAGCCTATCCCTGGTCCACCGGGACAGCGAAGCTTACGAGCAGTACTTC. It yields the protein CASSLSLVHRDSEAYEQYF.

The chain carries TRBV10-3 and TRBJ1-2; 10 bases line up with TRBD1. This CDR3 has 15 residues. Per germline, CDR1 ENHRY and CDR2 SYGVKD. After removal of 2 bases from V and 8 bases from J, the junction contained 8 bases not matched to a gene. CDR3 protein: CAISETPGQGTGYTF. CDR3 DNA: TGTGCCATCAGTGAGACGCCGGGACAGGGGACCGGCTACACCTTC.

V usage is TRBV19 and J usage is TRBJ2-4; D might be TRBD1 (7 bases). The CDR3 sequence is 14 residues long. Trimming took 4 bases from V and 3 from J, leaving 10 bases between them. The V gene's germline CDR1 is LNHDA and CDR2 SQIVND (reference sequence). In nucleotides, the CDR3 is TGTGCCAGTAGTACGGGGGACAGCAAAAACATTCAGTACTTC. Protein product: CASSTGDSKNIQYF.

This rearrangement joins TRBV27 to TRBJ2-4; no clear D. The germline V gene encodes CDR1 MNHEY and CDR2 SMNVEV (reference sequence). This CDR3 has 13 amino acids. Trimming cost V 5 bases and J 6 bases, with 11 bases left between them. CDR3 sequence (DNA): TGTGCCAGCAGTCCTTTTCCGAGAAACATTCAGTACTTC. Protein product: CASSPFPRNIQYF.

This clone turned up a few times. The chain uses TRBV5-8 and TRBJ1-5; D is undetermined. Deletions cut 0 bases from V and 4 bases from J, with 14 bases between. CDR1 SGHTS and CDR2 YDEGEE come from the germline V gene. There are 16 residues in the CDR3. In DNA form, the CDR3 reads TGTGCCAGCAGCTTGGCGGGTCTTGGCGGAAATCAGCCCCAGCATTTT. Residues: CASSLAGLGGNQPQHF. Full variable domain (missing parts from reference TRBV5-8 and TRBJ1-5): EAGVTQSPTHLIKTRGQQATLRCSPISGHTSVYWYQQALGLGLQFLLWYDEGEERNRGNFPPRFSGRQFPNYSSELNVNALELEDSALYLCASSLAGLGGNQPQHFGDGTRLSIL.

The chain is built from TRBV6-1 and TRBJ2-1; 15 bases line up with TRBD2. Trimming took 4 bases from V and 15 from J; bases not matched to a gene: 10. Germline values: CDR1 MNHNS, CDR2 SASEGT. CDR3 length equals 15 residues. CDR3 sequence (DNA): TGTGCCAGCAGTGGGGGGACTAGCGGGGGGAGGTGGGGGTTCTTC. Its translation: CASSGGTSGGRWGFF.

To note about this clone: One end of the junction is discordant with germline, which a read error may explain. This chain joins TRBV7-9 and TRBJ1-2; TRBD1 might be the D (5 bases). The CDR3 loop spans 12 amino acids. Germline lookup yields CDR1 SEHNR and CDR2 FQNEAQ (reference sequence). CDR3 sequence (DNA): TGTTCCAGCAGCGTCGGGGGTGATGGCTACACCTTC. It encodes CSSSVGGDGYTF.

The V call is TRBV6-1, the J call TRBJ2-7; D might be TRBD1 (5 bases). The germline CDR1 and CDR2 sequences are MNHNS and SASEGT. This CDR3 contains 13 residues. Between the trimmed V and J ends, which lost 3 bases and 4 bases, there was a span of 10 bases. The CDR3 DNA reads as TGTGCCAGCAGTGACAGGACACGATACGAGCAGTACTTC. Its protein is CASSDRTRYEQYF.

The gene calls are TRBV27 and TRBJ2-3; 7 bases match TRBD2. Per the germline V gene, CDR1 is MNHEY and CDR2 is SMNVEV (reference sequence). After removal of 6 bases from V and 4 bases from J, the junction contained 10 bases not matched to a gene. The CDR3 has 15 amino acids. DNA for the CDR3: TGTGCCAGCAGCTCTAGCGGCATAAGGGCAGATACGCAGTATTTT. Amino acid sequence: CASSSSGIRADTQYF.